This TCR beta chain comes out of a study of control samples from healthy donors and cancer patients. The CDR3 consists of 15 residues. Per germline, CDR1 MNHEY and CDR2 SVGAGI. The V gene lost 0 bases and the J gene lost 2 bases, with 11 bases spanning the gap. This table comes from immunoSEQ multiplex PCR, and its TCRdb copy is limited to in-frame clones, with some not included. This sample has roughly 150,000 clones, with approximately 90% found just once. The rearrangement uses TRBV6-5 and TRBJ2-7; D assignment may be TRBD1 or TRBD2 (5 bases each). The receptor was isolated from a woman aged 25 to 45 in good health. The sequenced material came from blood. DNA for the CDR3: TGTGCCAGCAGTTACTCGGTGAGGGGAGCCTACGAGCAGTACTTC. It codes for CASSYSVRGAYEQYF.